The rows below give T cell receptor beta chains drawn from one sample of a study of blood T cell repertoires in COVID-19. The method was immunoSEQ multiplex PCR; TCRdb's version includes in-frame clones alone and lacks a portion of them. The data contain 190,000 or so clones, approximately 86% of them singletons. The sequenced sample consisted of peripheral blood. The receptor source for this set is a man in his forties or fifties with active or convalescent COVID-19. The CDR3 runs from the conserved cysteine through the conserved F or W. A D gene is named only where the DNA matches it firmly. A clone size is listed for some rows: how often the clone was seen (once, few, many), or a class if it is expanded.

-,TRBV5-1,-,TRBJ1-1,TGCGCCAGCAGCGCCGTACACCAGAACACTGAAGCTTTCTTT,CASSAVHQNTEAFF
-,TRBV27,TRBD2,TRBJ2-5,TGTGCCAGCAGTGGACTAGCGGGAGGAGAGACCCAGTACTTC,CASSGLAGGETQYF
-,TRBV21-1,-,TRBJ2-7,TGTGCCAGCAGCTCCGGGACAGGGGGCCACGAGCAGTACTTC,CASSSGTGGHEQYF
-,TRBV6-2/TRBV6-3,TRBD1,TRBJ2-5,TGTGCCAGCAGTAGGGACAGGCCCAACCAAGAGACCCAGTACTTC,CASSRDRPNQETQYF
-,TRBV6-2/TRBV6-3,-,TRBJ2-7,TGTGCCAGCAGTGCCCGGGGAGGCAAAGAGCAGTACTTC,CASSARGGKEQYF
-,TRBV28,-,TRBJ1-1,TGTGCCAGCAGTTTGTTTGAGGGAACTGAAGCTTTCTTT,CASSLFEGTEAFF
-,TRBV9,-,TRBJ1-3,TGTGCCAGCAGCTCAGCCGACAGGTCTTACATGGGTTTAACTGGAAACACCATATATTTT,CASSSADRSYMGLTGNTIYF
-,TRBV9,-,TRBJ1-1,TGTGCCAGCAGCCGCGGCGGGGTGACTGAAGCTTTCTTT,CASSRGGVTEAFF
once,TRBV30,TRBD1,TRBJ1-5,TGTGCCTGGAGGAGACAGGGCCCTAGCAATCAGCCCCAGCATTTT,CAWRRQGPSNQPQHF
-,TRBV27,-,TRBJ2-7,TGTGCCAGCAGTTCGGGGGTGTTTGGGTCCGAGCAGTACTTC,CASSSGVFGSEQYF
-,TRBV6-2/TRBV6-3,TRBD2,TRBJ2-3,TGTGCCAGCAGTACGGGGACTAGCGGGGCAGATACGCAGTATTTT,CASSTGTSGADTQYF
few,TRBV9,TRBD1,TRBJ1-2,TGTGCCAGCAGCGAAAGGGACAGGTCCATATATGGCTACACCTTC,CASSERDRSIYGYTF
-,TRBV25-1,-,TRBJ1-5,TGTGCCAGCAGTGAAGCGCAGGGGAGTTATAGCAATCAGCCCCAGCATTTT,CASSEAQGSYSNQPQHF
-,TRBV9,TRBD1,TRBJ2-5,TGTGCCAGCAGCGTAGAGAGGGACAGACAAGAGACCCAGTACTTC,CASSVERDRQETQYF
-,TRBV4-1,TRBD1,TRBJ1-6,TGCGCCAGCAGCCAAGAACGGACAGGCGGTCATTCACCCCTCCACTTT,CASSQERTGGHSPLHF
few,TRBV18,TRBD1,TRBJ1-2,TGTGCCAGCTCACCGAGACAGGGTTTCACGGATGGCTACACCTTC,CASSPRQGFTDGYTF
-,TRBV11-3,-,TRBJ1-6,TGTGCCAGCAGCTCGACCAGGGGATCCAATTCACCCCTCCACTTT,CASSSTRGSNSPLHF
-,TRBV3-1/TRBV3-2,TRBD1,TRBJ2-7,TGTGCCAGCAAGTCCGGGACAGGGGTAGACGAGCAGTACTTC,CASKSGTGVDEQYF
-,TRBV9,TRBD1,TRBJ1-1,TGTGCCAGCAGCGACGGAGGGGGCAGGACTGAAGCTTTCTTT,CASSDGGGRTEAFF
-,TRBV11-2,TRBD1,TRBJ1-6,TGTGCCAGCAGCCAGACAGGGGGGGGATCACCCCTCCACTTT,CASSQTGGGSPLHF
-,TRBV15,TRBD2,TRBJ2-5,TGTGCCACCAGCTATCGACGGAGCGGGGGCTTGAAGACCCAGTACTTC,CATSYRRSGGLKTQYF
-,TRBV5-6,-,TRBJ1-4,TGTGCCAGCAGCTTTGGGGGCCTCAGTTCCGTAAATGAAAAACTGTTTTTT,CASSFGGLSSVNEKLFF
-,TRBV19,-,TRBJ1-1,TGTGCCAGTAGTATCGGTGCGAACACTGAAGCTTTCTTT,CASSIGANTEAFF
-,TRBV19,TRBD1,TRBJ2-7,TGTGCCAGTGGGGGGACAGGGTGGAGCTACGAGCAGTACTTC,CASGGTGWSYEQYF
-,TRBV12-5,-,TRBJ1-5,TGTGCTAGTGGACAGACGGGGAATCAGCCCCAGCATTTT,CASGQTGNQPQHF
-,TRBV7-9,-,TRBJ1-2,TGTGCCAGCAGCTTACCCTCCTTTGAGGAAGAGGCTAACTATGGCTACACCTTC,CASSLPSFEEEANYGYTF
-,TRBV2,-,TRBJ2-3,TGTGCCAGCAGAACAGGGACAACAGATACGCAGTATTTT,CASRTGTTDTQYF
-,TRBV15,TRBD1,TRBJ2-5,TGTGCCACCAGCAAGGACAGGGGGCAGGAGACCCAGTACTTC,CATSKDRGQETQYF
-,TRBV19,-,TRBJ1-5,TGTGCCAGTATGGGAGGAATAGGACAGCCCCAGCATTTT,CASMGGIGQPQHF
once,TRBV14,-,TRBJ2-1,TGTGCCAGCAGCCCAGCTAGGGAGCAGTTCTTC,CASSPAREQFF
-,TRBV9,TRBD1,TRBJ1-6,TGTGCCAGCGGCGTAGAGGGACAGGTTTATTCACCCCTCCACTTT,CASGVEGQVYSPLHF
-,TRBV30,TRBD2,TRBJ2-1,TGTGCCTGGAGGCTGGCGGGGGGGCCGTATGAGCAGTTCTTC,CAWRLAGGPYEQFF
once,TRBV11-2,-,TRBJ2-2,TGTGCCAGCAGCTCTGGACTGGACACCGGGGAGCTGTTTTTT,CASSSGLDTGELFF
-,TRBV29-1,-,TRBJ2-7,TGCAGCGCCGAGGTGGGGGCAAACTACTACGAGCAGTACTTC,CSAEVGANYYEQYF
-,TRBV6-5,TRBD1,TRBJ2-7,TGTGCCACCTGCGAAGGGACAGGATATTCCTACGAGCAGTACTTC,CATCEGTGYSYEQYF
-,TRBV27,-,TRBJ2-3,TGTGCCAGCAGCGGGAGCACAGATACGCAGTATTTT,CASSGSTDTQYF
once,TRBV4-1,-,TRBJ2-7,TGCGCCAGCAGCCAAGAAAGAACCCCCAGGTCCTACGAGCAGTACTTC,CASSQERTPRSYEQYF
-,TRBV25-1,-,TRBJ1-5,TGTGCCAGCAGTGACTCTCAGGGGTTTAATCAGCCCCAGCATTTT,CASSDSQGFNQPQHF
-,TRBV5-8,-,TRBJ1-5,TGTGCCAGCAGCTTTTCCAGAGGGCCCCAGCATTTT,CASSFSRGPQHF
few,TRBV6-5,TRBD1,TRBJ1-2,TGTGCCAGCAGAGCTGACAGGGGGCCTTATGGCTACACCTTC,CASRADRGPYGYTF
-,TRBV3-1/TRBV3-2,-,TRBJ1-1,TGTGCCAGCAGCCAAGATTCGGGGAACACTGAAGCTTTCTTT,CASSQDSGNTEAFF
-,TRBV10-1,-,TRBJ1-1,TGCGCCGTCAACAGGATACCGAACACTGAAGCTTTCTTT,CAVNRIPNTEAFF
-,TRBV19,TRBD2,TRBJ2-1,TGTGCCAGTAGTGGTAGCGGGTCCTACAATGAGCAGTTCTTC,CASSGSGSYNEQFF
-,TRBV9,-,TRBJ2-1,TGTGCCAGCACCCCAAAGGTAGCTCATATTAACTACAATGAGCAGTTCTTC,CASTPKVAHINYNEQFF
once,TRBV28,-,TRBJ1-2,TGTGCCAGCAGTTTATTTGTAACAGACTATGGCTACACCTTC,CASSLFVTDYGYTF
few,TRBV2,TRBD1,TRBJ1-1,TGTGCCAGCAGTCGGACAGGGCGAGCTAACACTGAAGCTTTCTTT,CASSRTGRANTEAFF
-,TRBV19,-,TRBJ2-2,TGTGCCAGTATTGGGACAAGGAACACCGGGGAGCTGTTTTTT,CASIGTRNTGELFF